This entry lists 27 T cell receptor beta chains sequenced from one sample in a study of shared clonotypes between healthy human individuals. Profiling relied on immunoSEQ multiplex PCR, and the TCRdb table lists in-frame clones only, not all of them. The repertoire holds about 670,000 clones, with more than 70% as singletons. Sequencing input: memory CD4+ T cells sorted from blood. Subset meaning: CD45RA-negative fraction. The receptors come from a woman aged 25 to 39 in good health.

V usage is TRBV29-1 and J usage is TRBJ2-1, with TRBD1 matching over 7 bases. CDR1 is SQVTM, CDR2 ANQGSEA, per germline. This CDR3 comprises 13 residues. After removal of 5 bases from V and 10 bases from J, the junction contained 11 bases not matched to a gene. In nucleotides, the CDR3 is TGCAGCGTTTTGCCCCCCGAACAGGGGGAGCAGTTCTTC. Encoded protein: CSVLPPEQGEQFF.

CDR3 region: CASSGPRAETNYGYTF. CDR3 nucleotide sequence: TGTGCCAGCAGCGGCCCTAGGGCAGAAACAAACTATGGCTACACCTTC. The chain recombines TRBV9 with TRBJ1-2; no firm D call. CDR3 length: 16 residues. Trimming pared 3 bases from V and 2 bases from J, leaving 17 bases between. The germline CDR1 and CDR2 sequences are SGDLS and YYNGEE. The whole variable domain, filled in from reference TRBV9 and TRBJ1-2, reads DSGVTQTPKHLITATGQRVTLRCSPRSGDLSVYWYQQSLDQGLQFLIQYYNGEERAKGNILERFSAQQFPDLHSELNLSSLELGDSALYFCASSGPRAETNYGYTFGSGTRLTVV.

The chain joins TRBV11-2 to TRBJ2-3; D gene uncertain. The CDR3 consists of 12 residues. V lost 5 bases to trimming and J lost 6 bases, with 9 bases between them. Germline CDR1 and CDR2: SGHAT and FQNNGV. As DNA, the CDR3 is TGTGCCAGCAGCGTCGACGGGGATACGCAGTATTTT. Its protein product is CASSVDGDTQYF.

The chain joins TRBV2 to TRBJ1-2, with 7 bases lining up with TRBD1. This CDR3 spans 11 amino acids. CDR1 is SNHLY and CDR2 is FYNNEI in the germline V gene. The V segment lost 8 bases and the J segment 8 bases; nucleotides outside the gene matches: 5. CDR3 in amino acids: CASRQGYGYTF. The CDR3 DNA follows: TGTGCCAGCCGACAGGGTTACGGCTACACCTTC. The full variable domain, rest sourced from reference TRBV2 and TRBJ1-2, is EPEVTQTPSHQVTQMGQEVILRCVPISNHLYFYWYRQILGQKVEFLVSFYNNEISEKSEIFDDQFSVERPDGSNFTLKIRSTKLEDSAMYFCASRQGYGYTFGSGTRLTVV.

V gene TRBV6-1 combines with J gene TRBJ1-5; no clear D. V was clipped by 3 bases and J by 2 bases, with 11 bases between them. This CDR3 spans 15 amino acids. Germline values: CDR1 MNHNS, CDR2 SASEGT. CDR3 DNA: TGTGCCAGCAGTGATGGGGTCTCACGCAATCAGCCCCAGCATTTT. Protein: CASSDGVSRNQPQHF.

This clone has at least ten counts. This CDR3 reads CASSHPSSAGGWKQYF. CDR3 sequence (DNA): TGTGCCAGTAGTCACCCCAGCTCCGCGGGAGGGTGGAAGCAGTACTTC. The J gene is TRBJ2-7, the V gene TRBV19; 9 bases fit TRBD2. The germline V gene encodes CDR1 LNHDA and CDR2 SQIVND (reference sequence). V lost 5 bases to trimming and J lost 8 bases; unmatched junction nucleotides: 16. CDR3 length equals 16 residues.

This chain connects TRBV6-1 to TRBJ2-7; D gene ambiguous. V was cut by 4 bases and J by 2 bases, with 9 bases left in between. Germline V gene sequence: CDR1 MNHNS, CDR2 SASEGT. This CDR3 is built from 13 residues. In nucleotides, the CDR3 is TGTGCCAGCAGTGTAGACGGCACCTACGAGCAGTACTTC. The encoded protein is CASSVDGTYEQYF.

This clone was detected many times. The sample holds other DNA sequences that translate to the same CDR3. CDR3 sequence: CASSQPGQRNTEAFF. CDR3 nucleotide sequence: TGTGCCAGCAGCCAGCCGGGACAGAGAAACACTGAAGCTTTCTTT. J is TRBJ1-1 and V is TRBV4-2; TRBD1 matches 7 bases. This CDR3 is 15 amino acids long. V shed 3 bases and J 2 bases; nucleotides not matched to a gene: 6. The germline V gene encodes CDR1 LGHNA and CDR2 YNFKEQ.

V and J are TRBV12-5 and TRBJ2-1, with no clear D. CDR1 is LGHNT, CDR2 FRNRAP, per germline. Trimming shortened V by 2 bases and J by 9 bases, and 11 bases separated the two germline ends. This CDR3 spans 13 amino acids. CDR3 region: CASGLLTYGEQFF. For the CDR3, the DNA is TGTGCTAGTGGTTTGCTGACCTATGGTGAGCAGTTCTTC.

This clone has only a few counts. The rearrangement links TRBV6-5 to TRBJ1-5; 8 bases line up with TRBD1. J lost 5 bases, V lost 8 bases, and 8 bases had no gene match. Looked up from germline, CDR1 is MNHEY and CDR2 is SVGAGI. The CDR3 covers 14 residues. This CDR3 is CASGEQGADQPQHF. The DNA of the CDR3 is TGTGCCAGCGGCGAGCAGGGGGCAGATCAGCCCCAGCATTTT.

This chain links TRBV19 with TRBJ2-5; TRBD2 matches at 8 bases. The CDR3 contains 15 residues. J lost 2 bases, V lost 3 bases, and 5 bases had no gene match. The germline gives CDR1 LNHDA, CDR2 SQIVND (reference sequence). Here the CDR3 reads CASSILAGSQETQYF. The CDR3 coding sequence is TGTGCCAGTAGTATTTTAGCGGGGTCACAAGAGACCCAGTACTTC.

In the case of this clone: The junction differs from germline at one of its ends, possibly a read error. The gene calls are TRBV2 and TRBJ2-7, with TRBD1 as a possible D gene (5 bases). CDR3 size: 13 residues. Germline V CDR1 and CDR2: SNHLY, FYNNEI. The CDR3 here is CASTEQVPYEQYF. The CDR3 DNA reads TGTGCCAGCACTGAACAGGTACCCTACGAGCAGTACTTC.

The rearrangement uses TRBV11-2 and TRBJ1-1, with D unresolved. The CDR3 loop spans 15 amino acids. CDR1 is SGHAT, CDR2 FQNNGV, per germline. Trimming left V 1 base short and J 5 bases short, with 14 bases between. CDR3 in amino acids: CASSLVRGRGTEAFF. The CDR3 nucleotides read TGTGCCAGCAGCTTAGTGCGGGGAAGAGGGACTGAAGCTTTCTTT.

This clone was recorded a few times. The chain couples TRBV14 to TRBJ1-1; the D is unclear. Trimming cost V 0 bases and J 6 bases, with 14 bases left between them. CDR3 length: 15 amino acids. Germline CDR1 is SGHDN and CDR2 is FVKESK. CDR3 sequence (DNA): TGTGCCAGCAGCCAAGATCGGCTAGCCGGGGCTGAAGCTTTCTTT. It is translated as CASSQDRLAGAEAFF.

This chain links TRBV18 with TRBJ2-2; D gene unclear. The germline V and J ends were trimmed by 2 bases and 0 bases, with 13 bases remaining between them. Germline CDR1 KGHSH, CDR2 LQKENI. This CDR3 is 17 amino acids long. The CDR3: CASSPTVVAANTGELFF. DNA for the CDR3: TGTGCCAGCTCACCAACGGTGGTGGCCGCGAACACCGGGGAGCTGTTTTTT.

J is TRBJ2-5 and V is TRBV14; 8 bases are shared with TRBD1. V dropped 5 bases and J dropped 1; count of bases not matched to a gene: 9. Germline-derived CDR1 and CDR2 are SGHDN and FVKESK. The CDR3 loop spans 16 amino acids. CDR3 loop: CASSFRTGWAQETQYF. CDR3 coding DNA: TGTGCCAGCAGCTTCAGGACAGGGTGGGCCCAAGAGACCCAGTACTTC.

The chain carries TRBV7-2 and TRBJ1-2, with TRBD1 as a possible D gene (5 bases). Trimming cost V 5 bases and J 3 bases, with 10 bases left between them. The CDR3 runs 13 residues. CDR1 and CDR2 (germline): SGHTA, FQGNSA. CDR3 bases: TGTGCCAGCAGCCGGCTGGGGCACTATGGCTACACCTTC. Amino acid sequence: CASSRLGHYGYTF.

V and J are TRBV27 and TRBJ2-1; no clear D. V was cut by 4 bases and J by 2 bases, with 6 bases left in between. There are 13 residues in the CDR3. CDR1 is MNHEY, CDR2 SMNVEV, per germline (reference sequence). CDR3 protein: CASSYRPYNEQFF. As DNA, the CDR3 is TGTGCCAGCAGTTATCGGCCCTACAATGAGCAGTTCTTC.

The chain couples TRBV25-1 to TRBJ2-5, with a possible D match to TRBD1 (5 bases). This CDR3 is built from 17 residues. V gave up 5 bases and J gave up 2 bases, with 21 bases separating them. Germline lookup yields CDR1 MGHDK and CDR2 SYGVNS. CDR3 bases: TGTGCCAGCAGTCCAGGGCCTCCTTCCACCGGGCAAGAGACCCAGTACTTC. Amino acid sequence: CASSPGPPSTGQETQYF.

This CDR3 is CASREGLAGVEQYF. The CDR3 DNA reads TGCGCCAGCAGGGAGGGACTAGCGGGAGTGGAGCAGTACTTC. The gene calls are TRBV10-2 and TRBJ2-7; 14 bases align to TRBD2. The CDR3 is made up of 14 amino acids. Germline CDR1 is WSHSY and CDR2 is SAAADI. V was clipped by 6 bases and J by 7 bases; unmatched bases: 5.

The chain recombines TRBV19 with TRBJ1-5; TRBD1 agrees at 8 bases. CDR1 is LNHDA, CDR2 SQIVND, per germline (reference sequence). The CDR3 extends over 15 amino acids. Unmatched junction bases numbered 3, after V lost 4 bases and J lost 1 base. The CDR3 nucleotides read TGTGCCAGTAGTAGGGACAGGAAAAGCAATCAGCCCCAGCATTTT. This encodes CASSRDRKSNQPQHF. Looking up the rest from reference TRBV19 and TRBJ1-5 gives the full variable domain: DGGITQSPKYLFRKEGQNVTLSCEQNLNHDAMYWYRQDPGQGLRLIYYSQIVNDFQKGDIAEGYSVSREKKESFPLTVTSAQKNPTAFYLCASSRDRKSNQPQHFGDGTRLSIL.

The genes are TRBV14 and TRBJ2-5, with a possible D match to TRBD1 (6 bases). The J call is doubtful: the DNA matches TRBJ2-7 better. The CDR3 totals 13 residues. Germline lookup yields CDR1 SGHDN and CDR2 FVKESK. The CDR3 is CASNNRVLGEQYF. The CDR3 region has the DNA TGTGCCAGCAACAACAGGGTTCTGGGCGAGCAGTACTTC.

The chain has TRBV28 and TRBJ2-1; TRBD2 is a possible D gene (6 bases). The CDR3 covers 17 residues. Germline CDR1 and CDR2: MDHEN and SYDVKM. Trimming stripped 0 bases from V and 0 bases from J, with 12 bases between. In DNA, the CDR3 is TGTGCCAGCAGTTTATGGGCCCTAGCGAGCTCCTACAATGAGCAGTTCTTC. Translating gives CASSLWALASSYNEQFF.

With regard to this clone: This sample also contains other DNA sequences that code for the same CDR3. The chain combines TRBV5-8 with TRBJ1-2; the D is unclear. V shed 0 bases and J shed 0 bases, with 6 bases lying between them. Germline CDR1 SGHTS, CDR2 YDEGEE. CDR3 size: 14 residues. The DNA for the CDR3 is TGTGCCAGCAGCTTGGTGTCAGCTAACTATGGCTACACCTTC. Translation gives CASSLVSANYGYTF. The full variable domain, in which reference TRBV5-8 and TRBJ1-2 provide the parts outside the CDR3, is EAGVTQSPTHLIKTRGQQATLRCSPISGHTSVYWYQQALGLGLQFLLWYDEGEERNRGNFPPRFSGRQFPNYSSELNVNALELEDSALYLCASSLVSANYGYTFGSGTRLTVV.

The chain carries TRBV28 and TRBJ1-2; D unresolved. Germline loops: CDR1 MDHEN, CDR2 SYDVKM. The CDR3 covers 12 residues. V was shortened by 6 bases and J by 1 base, with 6 bases between the two germline ends. The CDR3 loop reads CASRLYNYGYTF. DNA for the CDR3: TGTGCCAGCAGGCTGTATAACTATGGCTACACCTTC.

Only a few counts were recorded for this clone. The V call is TRBV4-1, the J call TRBJ2-5, with TRBD1 matching over 7 bases. The CDR3 extends over 14 amino acids. V dropped 4 bases and J dropped 3; count of bases not matched to a gene: 5. Germline V gene data show CDR1 as MGHRA and CDR2 as YSYEKL. The CDR3 nucleotides read TGCGCCAGCAGCCTTAGGGACAGAAAAGAGACCCAGTACTTC. This gives the protein CASSLRDRKETQYF.

This clone was seen only once. The chain links TRBV7-9 to TRBJ1-1; TRBD1 aligns across 7 bases. Germline V lookup: CDR1 SEHNR, CDR2 FQNEAQ (reference sequence). The CDR3 contains 16 residues. V shed 5 bases and J 1 base; nucleotides not matched to a gene: 10. CDR3 loop: CASSLRLTGSNTEAFF. CDR3 nucleotide sequence: TGTGCCAGCAGCCTCCGCCTGACAGGGTCGAACACTGAAGCTTTCTTT.